This TCR beta chain was sequenced in a study of early T cells in non-severe SARS-CoV-2 infection. Study at large: Bulk RNA taken from unsorted whole blood was sequenced, leaving chains unpaired.

Individual cDNA molecules carried attached unique molecular identifiers. Using its own MiXCR run on the 5' RACE reads, TCRdb lists one record per CDR3 protein. The sample includes approximately 43,000 distinct CDR3 sequences, around 6.9% of them seen just once. This clonotype originated in an adult who was a healthcare worker with PCR-confirmed SARS-CoV-2 infection or an uninfected control (not recorded which). Sequencing used whole blood.

CDR3 coding DNA: TGTGCCACCAGTGTAGTGTGGTCGTCCTACGAGCAGTACTTC. This gives the protein CATSVVWSSYEQYF. This rearrangement joins TRBV24-1 to TRBJ2-7, with no clear D. V was cut by 5 bases and J by 1 base, with 11 bases left in between. Germline lookup yields CDR1 KGHDR and CDR2 SFDVKD. The CDR3 contains 14 residues.